The 29 T cell receptor beta chains presented below share a single source sample, sequenced in a study of T cells in Graves' hyperthyroidism and ophthalmopathy. Amplification of TCR beta CDR3 regions used RNA as the template. HTBI primers were the set used in a first-round RT-PCR of the TCR CDR3. MiXCR was run by TCRdb on the multiplex PCR reads, yielding one entry per CDR3 protein. The sample records a few hundred thousand distinct CDR3 sequences, 20% to 25% being singletons. Material: blood. These receptors were obtained from a young man with Graves' hyperthyroidism.

This chain uses TRBV9 with TRBJ2-5, with 7 nucleotides matching TRBD2. This CDR3 contains 15 residues. Germline V gives CDR1 SGDLS, CDR2 YYNGEE. V was clipped by 5 bases and J by 5 bases; unmatched bases: 12. The CDR3 protein is CASSRGGTPEETQYF. The DNA of the CDR3 is TGTGCCAGCAGTCGGGGAGGGACTCCCGAGGAGACCCAGTACTTC.

This clonotype has only a few counts. The genes are TRBV3-1 and TRBJ1-1; TRBD1 agrees at 8 bases. Germline V CDR1 and CDR2: LGHDT, YNNKEL (reference sequence). J was trimmed by 8 bases and V by 10 bases; bases with no gene match: 18. The length of the CDR3 is 15 residues. CDR3 sequence reads: CAITDSVTGVGEAFF. The CDR3 nucleotides are TGTGCCATTACAGACTCCGTGACAGGGGTCGGGGAAGCTTTCTTT.

The CDR3, as DNA: TGTGCCAGCAGTGCCGGTTTTGGGACTAGCGGAACCTACGAGCAGTACTTC. This codes for CASSAGFGTSGTYEQYF. The chain employs TRBV25-1 and TRBJ2-7; 11 bases match TRBD2. V trimming: 4 bases; J trimming: 2 bases; junction bases outside the gene matches: 10. Germline assignment: CDR1 MGHDK and CDR2 SYGVNS. CDR3 length equals 17 residues.

The sample holds many counts of this clonotype. V gene TRBV28 combines with J gene TRBJ2-5; 11 nucleotides align to TRBD2. V shed 7 bases, J shed 4 bases, and the junction held 8 bases outside the gene matches. Germline-derived CDR1 and CDR2 are MDHEN and SYDVKM. The CDR3 sequence is 15 residues long. CDR3 in amino acids: CASTLTSGALETQYF. DNA of the CDR3: TGTGCCAGCACCCTGACTAGCGGGGCGTTAGAGACCCAGTACTTC.

This clonotype was seen repeatedly, ten times or more. The V call is TRBV6-1, the J call TRBJ1-5; D might be TRBD1 (6 bases). The CDR3 extends over 13 amino acids. CDR1 and CDR2 (germline): MNHNS, SASEGT. The V and J ends lost 6 bases and 7 bases respectively, with 13 bases between them. This CDR3 is CASRKGGAQPQHF. CDR3 in DNA: TGTGCCAGCAGGAAAGGGGGGGCCCAGCCCCAGCATTTT.

The table lists this clonotype with a few counts. V and J are TRBV28 and TRBJ2-7, with D uncertain. In germline, CDR1 is MDHEN, CDR2 SYDVKM. The CDR3 totals 11 residues. V shed 4 bases and J shed 5 bases, with 6 bases lying between them. In nucleotides, the CDR3 is TGTGCCAGCAGTTCCCGGGACGAGCAGTACTTC. Translation: CASSSRDEQYF.

This clonotype was detected only once. The V gene is TRBV24-1, the J gene TRBJ1-5; maybe TRBD1 (6 bases). V shed 11 bases and J shed 5 bases, with 12 bases lying between them. The CDR3 loop spans 12 amino acids. Germline CDR1 and CDR2: KGHDR and SFDVKD. The CDR3 DNA sequence: TGTGCCAAAGACAGGCCGCATCAGCCCCAGCATTTT. Its protein is CAKDRPHQPQHF.

This clonotype was found a few times. The rearrangement joins TRBV6-1 to TRBJ1-5; a weak D match, TRBD1 (6 bases). V lost 7 bases, J lost 4 bases, and 23 bases lay in between. CDR1 and CDR2 (germline): MNHNS, SASEGT. The CDR3 is 17 residues long. The CDR3 loop reads CASTGSPAGTTNQPQHF. The CDR3 DNA follows: TGTGCCAGCACCGGAAGTCCTGCGGGGACAACAAATCAGCCCCAGCATTTT.

This clonotype was seen many times. J is TRBJ1-1 and V is TRBV28, with TRBD1 matching over 7 bases. Losses at the gene ends were 1 base for V and 4 bases for J; bases not matched to a gene: 3. CDR1 and CDR2 from the germline V gene are MDHEN and SYDVKM. The CDR3 has 14 residues. This chain's CDR3 is CASSLLQGITEAFF. CDR3 DNA sequence: TGTGCCAGCAGTTTATTACAGGGGATCACTGAAGCTTTCTTT.

This clonotype has ten or more counts. The CDR3 DNA sequence: TGTGCCAGTAGTATAGCCCCCGACAGTGCAGACCAGCCCCAGCATTTT. Encoded protein: CASSIAPDSADQPQHF. The chain uses TRBV19 and TRBJ1-5; a possible D gene is TRBD1 (5 bases). The CDR3 sequence is 16 residues long. Trimming shortened V by 1 base and J by 7 bases, and 17 bases separated the two germline ends. Germline V gives CDR1 LNHDA, CDR2 SQIVND (reference sequence).

This clonotype has at least ten counts. This chain joins TRBV9 and TRBJ1-1; D might be TRBD1 (5 bases). V lost 3 bases, J lost 1 base, and 13 bases lay in between. The V gene's germline CDR1 is SGDLS and CDR2 YYNGEE. This CDR3 spans 15 amino acids. CDR3 in DNA: TGTGCCAGCAGCGATCCGGCCCAGGGGAACACTGAAGCTTTCTTT. The encoded protein is CASSDPAQGNTEAFF. Drawing the rest from reference TRBV9 and TRBJ1-1, the complete variable domain is DSGVTQTPKHLITATGQRVTLRCSPRSGDLSVYWYQQSLDQGLQFLIQYYNGEERAKGNILERFSAQQFPDLHSELNLSSLELGDSALYFCASSDPAQGNTEAFFGQGTRLTVV.

This clonotype has more than one count but fewer than ten. The genes are TRBV28 and TRBJ2-7; tentatively, D is TRBD1 (6 bases). Germline CDR1 reads MDHEN; CDR2 reads SYDVKM. Trimming pared 2 bases from V and 2 bases from J, leaving 13 bases between. This CDR3 spans 15 amino acids. The CDR3 sequence: CASSLPGAAPYEQYF. In nucleotides, the CDR3 is TGTGCCAGCAGTTTACCAGGGGCCGCCCCCTACGAGCAGTACTTC.

The sample holds one count of this clonotype. The genes are TRBV6-1 and TRBJ1-5, with 7 positions matching TRBD1. Trimming removed 6 bases from V and 0 bases from J; junction bases left unmatched: 5. In germline, CDR1 is MNHNS, CDR2 SASEGT. CDR3 size: 15 residues. This chain's CDR3 is CASSHGQVSNQPQHF. DNA for the CDR3: TGTGCCAGCAGCCACGGACAGGTTAGCAATCAGCCCCAGCATTTT.

This clonotype was seen only a few times. V gene TRBV28 combines with J gene TRBJ1-1, with a tentative D call TRBD1 (6 bases). The V and J ends lost 3 bases and 4 bases respectively, with 12 bases between them. The CDR3 length is 14 residues. CDR1 is MDHEN and CDR2 is SYDVKM in the germline V gene. Here the CDR3 reads CASSFYRVITEAFF. The DNA of the CDR3 is TGTGCCAGCAGTTTCTACAGGGTTATCACTGAAGCTTTCTTT. Variable domain in full (rest from reference TRBV28 and TRBJ1-1): DVKVTQSSRYLVKRTGEKVFLECVQDMDHENMFWYRQDPGLGLRLIYFSYDVKMKEKGDIPEGYSVSREKKERFSLILESASTNQTSMYLCASSFYRVITEAFFGQGTRLTVV.

V and J are TRBV12-3 or TRBV12-4 and TRBJ1-6; possible D gene TRBD1, 6 bases. The CDR3 length is 14 residues. Between the trimmed V and J ends, which lost 6 bases and 10 bases, there was a span of 16 bases. The CDR3 DNA is TGTGCCAGCAGCCCTACAAGGACAGAGTCACCCCTCCACTTT. Residues: CASSPTRTESPLHF.

The genes are TRBV6-1 and TRBJ1-5, with D uncertain. V lost 6 bases to trimming and J lost 0 bases, with 12 bases between them. The CDR3 totals 15 residues. In germline, CDR1 is MNHNS, CDR2 SASEGT. Written as DNA, the CDR3 is TGTGCCAGCAGACCACGGCAGAATAGCAATCAGCCCCAGCATTTT. Encoded protein: CASRPRQNSNQPQHF.

This clonotype was observed many times. This chain uses TRBV6-1 with TRBJ2-7; D may be TRBD2 (5 bases). Germline assignment: CDR1 MNHNS and CDR2 SASEGT. The CDR3 has 10 residues. Trimming removed 8 bases at V and 6 bases at J, with 8 bases between. The DNA of the CDR3 is TGTGCCAGCCGGGATCGCGAGCAGTACTTC. Protein product: CASRDREQYF.

The V gene is TRBV6-1, the J gene TRBJ1-1, with D perhaps TRBD1 (5 bases). The ends were cut back, 2 bases at V and 8 bases at J, with 15 bases in the middle. The germline V gene encodes CDR1 MNHNS and CDR2 SASEGT. The CDR3 covers 14 residues. The CDR3 is CASSERGPRSEAFF. CDR3 nucleotide sequence: TGTGCCAGCAGTGAAAGGGGTCCCCGCTCCGAAGCTTTCTTT.

V gene TRBV6-2 or TRBV6-3 combines with J gene TRBJ2-5; no definite D call. Between the trimmed V and J ends, which lost 2 bases and 3 bases, there was a span of 10 bases. The germline CDR1 and CDR2 sequences are MNHEY and SVGEGT. This CDR3 has 14 amino acids. CDR3 in amino acids: CASSYLQEKETQYF. The DNA of the CDR3 is TGTGCCAGCAGTTACCTCCAGGAAAAAGAGACCCAGTACTTC.

V is TRBV6-1 and J is TRBJ2-5; D possibly uses TRBD1 or TRBD2 (5 bases each). V was pared by 5 bases and J by 3 bases, with 19 bases between. The germline V gene encodes CDR1 MNHNS and CDR2 SASEGT. There are 16 residues in the CDR3. The CDR3 loop reads CASSRIWGTSEETQYF. The CDR3 DNA reads as TGTGCCAGCAGTCGAATCTGGGGGACGTCTGAAGAGACCCAGTACTTC.

This clonotype was seen ten or more times. V gene TRBV2 combines with J gene TRBJ1-2, with 12 bases lining up with TRBD1. Germline V lookup: CDR1 SNHLY, CDR2 FYNNEI. The CDR3 loop spans 15 amino acids. With V trimmed by 4 bases and J by 4 bases, 4 bases remained unmatched. The CDR3 protein is CASSGDRGQIYGYTF. The CDR3, as DNA: TGTGCCAGCAGTGGGGACAGGGGGCAAATCTATGGCTACACCTTC.

The chain links TRBV4-2 to TRBJ2-7, with D perhaps given as TRBD1 or TRBD2 (5 bases each). V was cut by 4 bases and J by 10 bases, with 20 bases left in between. The CDR3 totals 14 residues. CDR1 and CDR2 (germline): LGHNA, YNFKEQ. CDR3 protein: CASSPMLGDQDQYF. CDR3 sequence (DNA): TGTGCCAGCAGCCCCATGTTGGGGGACCAGGATCAGTACTTC.

This clonotype was detected many times. The rearrangement joins TRBV5-5 to TRBJ1-1; D is ambiguous. Germline CDR1 reads SGHKS; CDR2 reads YYEKEE (reference sequence). Deletions cut 4 bases from V and 6 bases from J, with 13 bases between. CDR3 length: 13 residues. In DNA, the CDR3 is TGTGCCAGCAGCCAAAATCCCAAAGCTGAAGCTTTCTTT. As protein: CASSQNPKAEAFF.

J is TRBJ2-1 and V is TRBV3-1; TRBD2 matches 9 bases. The CDR3 sequence is 16 residues long. The germline CDR1 and CDR2 sequences are LGHDT and YNNKEL (reference sequence). The V gene end was trimmed by 4 bases and the J gene end by 9 bases; junction bases not matched to a gene: 13. The CDR3 protein is CASSRTIAGAGGEQFF. The CDR3 DNA reads TGTGCCAGCAGCCGAACCATAGCGGGAGCGGGCGGTGAGCAGTTCTTC.

There are many counts of this clonotype. The V and J genes are TRBV29-1 and TRBJ2-7; D perhaps matches TRBD2 (5 bases). CDR1 SQVTM and CDR2 ANQGSEA come from the germline V gene. The CDR3 covers 11 residues. V shed 4 bases and J shed 3 bases, with 7 bases lying between them. This CDR3 reads CSVGDYYEQYF. CDR3 in DNA: TGCAGCGTTGGCGACTACTACGAGCAGTACTTC.

This clonotype was picked up many times. The V call is TRBV2, the J call TRBJ1-5; no firm D call. The CDR3 runs to 12 residues. Germline CDR1 SNHLY, CDR2 FYNNEI. V was clipped by 1 base and J by 7 bases, with 5 bases between them. The CDR3 is CASSEGAQPQHF. In nucleotides, the CDR3 is TGTGCCAGCAGTGAAGGCGCCCAGCCCCAGCATTTT.

The sample holds many counts of this clonotype. This chain joins TRBV2 and TRBJ2-7, with a tentative D call TRBD1 (6 bases). CDR3 length equals 14 residues. The V gene lost 7 bases and the J gene lost 5 bases, with 18 bases spanning the gap. The germline V gene encodes CDR1 SNHLY and CDR2 FYNNEI. The CDR3 loop reads CASKAFHRDHEQYF. Written as DNA, the CDR3 is TGTGCCAGCAAGGCGTTTCACAGGGATCACGAGCAGTACTTC.

This clonotype was observed a few times. A much larger clone differs from this one at a single base, so this may be a read error. No conserved phenylalanine or tryptophan is present at the end of the CDR3, so a read error is the likely explanation. The rearrangement joins TRBV24-1 to TRBJ1-2, with D possibly being TRBD1 (6 bases). Trimming shortened V by 1 base and J by 6 bases, and 11 bases separated the two germline ends. Germline V CDR1 and CDR2: KGHDR, SFDVKD. This CDR3 has 14 residues. The DNA of the CDR3 is TGTGCCACCAGTGATTTCCCCGCAGGGGATGGCTACACCCTC. Its translation: CATSDFPAGDGYTL.

This clonotype was found many times. V is TRBV18 and J is TRBJ2-2, with D hard to call. This CDR3 has 13 residues. Trimming left V 5 bases short and J 3 bases short, with 7 bases between. CDR1 is KGHSH and CDR2 is LQKENI in the germline V gene. CDR3 nucleotides: TGTGCCAGCTCAAATCGGGACACCGGGGAGCTGTTTTTT. Encoded protein: CASSNRDTGELFF.